The 30 T cell receptor beta chains presented below share a single source sample, sequenced in a study of T cell responses to AZD1222 COVID-19 vaccine. Sequencing was performed with immunoSEQ multiplex PCR; in TCRdb, only in-frame clones are kept and a portion is missing. The repertoire has approximately 150,000 clones, nearly 95% of them found once; the top ten carry approximately 2.3%. Source: peripheral blood, taken on day 0 of AZD1222 vaccination. The receptors shown here come from an adult in good health.

The rearrangement links TRBV27 to TRBJ2-2, with D perhaps TRBD2 (6 bases). There are 15 residues in the CDR3. CDR1 and CDR2 (germline): MNHEY, SMNVEV (reference sequence). V dropped 6 bases and J dropped 6 bases, with 17 bases sitting between them. The CDR3 loop reads CASSLSGGTPGELFF. Here the CDR3 DNA reads TGTGCCAGCAGCCTTAGCGGTGGTACTCCCGGGGAGCTGTTTTTT.

The chain joins TRBV28 to TRBJ1-4, with D possibly being TRBD1 (5 bases). The V gene lost 5 bases and the J gene lost 4 bases, with 17 bases spanning the gap. There are 16 residues in the CDR3. From germline, CDR1 is MDHEN and CDR2 SYDVKM. DNA of the CDR3: TGTGCCAGCAGTCCCTCCGATTGGGGGGGTAATGAAAAACTGTTTTTT. Amino acid sequence: CASSPSDWGGNEKLFF.

J is TRBJ2-7 and V is TRBV15, with 10 bases fitting TRBD2. This CDR3 spans 16 amino acids. With V trimmed by 1 base and J by 7 bases, 10 bases remained unmatched. CDR1 LNHNV and CDR2 YYDKDF come from the germline V gene (reference sequence). The CDR3: CATSRVSSGGLREQYF. CDR3 nucleotides: TGTGCCACCAGCAGAGTTTCTAGCGGGGGTTTGAGGGAGCAGTACTTC.

The V and J genes are TRBV3-1 (or the pseudogene TRBV3-2) and TRBJ1-2; D is undetermined. V lost 3 bases and J lost 5, with 7 bases in between. Looked up from germline, CDR1 is LGHDT and CDR2 is YNNKEL (reference sequence). This CDR3 is built from 12 residues. The CDR3 reads CASSHDTYGYTF. CDR3 nucleotides: TGTGCCAGCAGCCACGACACATATGGCTACACCTTC.

J is TRBJ2-7 and V is TRBV4-3; the match to TRBD1 covers 10 bases. After removal of 4 bases from V and 6 bases from J, the junction contained 6 bases not matched to a gene. This CDR3 is built from 14 residues. Germline-derived CDR1 and CDR2 are LGHNA and YSLEER. CDR3 nucleotides: TGCGCCAGCAGCCGGGACAGGGGAAGAGGCGAGCAGTACTTC. Translation gives CASSRDRGRGEQYF.

The chain employs TRBV6-5 and TRBJ1-1; D perhaps matches TRBD1 (5 bases). Germline V CDR1 and CDR2: MNHEY, SVGAGI. V gave up 0 bases and J gave up 4 bases, with 9 bases separating them. The CDR3 extends over 14 amino acids. In DNA, the CDR3 is TGTGCCAGCAGTTACTCGATGGGGCGCACTGAAGCTTTCTTT. This translates into CASSYSMGRTEAFF.

The chain has TRBV18 and TRBJ1-2; no reliable D call. This CDR3 region has 15 residues. Trimming removed 0 bases at V and 8 bases at J, with 16 bases between. Germline CDR1 KGHSH, CDR2 LQKENI. CDR3 sequence: CASSPPTVSVSGYTF. In DNA form, the CDR3 reads TGTGCCAGCTCACCACCTACGGTCTCGGTATCGGGCTACACCTTC.

This rearrangement joins TRBV27 to TRBJ2-7; no clear D. V lost 7 bases to trimming and J lost 3 bases, with 31 bases between them. The CDR3 is 19 residues long. Per the germline V gene, CDR1 is MNHEY and CDR2 is SMNVEV (reference sequence). CDR3 nucleotides: TGTGCCAGCATTTCAACTATGGTGGAACCTGGTCCTGGCCTCTACGAGCAGTACTTC. The encoded protein is CASISTMVEPGPGLYEQYF.

The genes are TRBV6-2 or TRBV6-3 and TRBJ1-5, with TRBD1 identical over 7 bases. Germline CDR1 is MNHEY and CDR2 is SVGEGT. With 4 bases clipped from V and 3 bases from J, the junction kept 12 bases outside the gene matches. This CDR3 spans 17 amino acids. The CDR3 loop reads CASSSHRDSGSNQPQHF. CDR3 coding DNA: TGTGCCAGCAGTTCACACCGGGACAGCGGTTCCAATCAGCCCCAGCATTTT.

V gene TRBV18 combines with J gene TRBJ1-1; 8 bases fit TRBD1. The CDR3 runs 15 residues. Germline values: CDR1 KGHSH, CDR2 LQKENI. V was pared by 4 bases and J by 6 bases, with 10 bases of the junction left unmatched. CDR3 residues: CASSLGQGDFAEAFF. CDR3 coding DNA: TGTGCCAGCTCACTCGGACAGGGAGATTTCGCTGAAGCTTTCTTT.

This chain joins TRBV14 and TRBJ2-1, with a tentative D call TRBD2 (6 bases). Trimming took 3 bases from V and 4 from J, leaving 10 bases between them. Germline V lookup: CDR1 SGHDN, CDR2 FVKESK. This CDR3 has 14 residues. The DNA for the CDR3 is TGTGCCAGCAGCCAGCGGGACCAATACAATGAGCAGTTCTTC. It codes for CASSQRDQYNEQFF.

The rearrangement joins TRBV2 to TRBJ2-1; D possibly corresponds to TRBD1 (5 bases). V lost 3 bases to trimming and J lost 6 bases, with 6 bases between them. CDR3 size: 12 residues. Germline V gene data show CDR1 as SNHLY and CDR2 as FYNNEI. The CDR3 sequence is CASSDRGNEQFF. CDR3 nucleotide sequence: TGTGCCAGCAGTGATAGGGGCAATGAGCAGTTCTTC.

This chain links TRBV29-1 with TRBJ2-5, with TRBD2 matching over 11 bases. The CDR3 totals 17 residues. Trimming removed 1 base from V and 5 bases from J; junction bases left unmatched: 12. Germline CDR1 is SQVTM and CDR2 is ANQGSEA. The CDR3 protein is CSVEGLGTSGRGETQYF. The DNA of the CDR3 is TGCAGCGTTGAAGGGTTAGGTACTAGCGGGAGAGGTGAGACCCAGTACTTC. The variable domain in full, completed from reference TRBV29-1 and TRBJ2-5, reads SAVISQKPSRDICQRGTSLTIQCQVDSQVTMMFWYRQQPGQSLTLIATANQGSEATYESGFVIDKFPISRPNLTFSTLTVSNMSPEDSSIYLCSVEGLGTSGRGETQYFGPGTRLLVL.

Only one count was recorded for this clone. The chain combines TRBV7-6 with TRBJ2-2; possibly TRBD1 or TRBD2 for D (5 bases each). Trimming pared 2 bases from V and 0 bases from J, leaving 25 bases between. The CDR3 has 21 residues. The germline gives CDR1 SGHVS, CDR2 FNYEAQ. As DNA, the CDR3 is TGTGCCAGCAGCTTATTTAGGAGAGGGGAAGGGACGACATCGAACACCGGGGAGCTGTTTTTT. Protein product: CASSLFRRGEGTTSNTGELFF.

The chain couples TRBV10-3 to TRBJ1-4, with TRBD1 matching 7 bases. Germline CDR1 is ENHRY and CDR2 is SYGVKD. V was pared by 10 bases and J by 3 bases, with 8 bases of the junction left unmatched. There are 14 residues in the CDR3. CDR3: CATGTGTANEKLFF. In nucleotides, the CDR3 is TGTGCCACAGGTACAGGGACAGCTAATGAAAAACTGTTTTTT.

The gene calls are TRBV27 and TRBJ2-1; D perhaps matches TRBD1 (6 bases). The CDR3 consists of 15 residues. With 3 bases removed from V and 2 bases from J, the gap between germline ends came to 11 bases. Germline V gene sequence: CDR1 MNHEY, CDR2 SMNVEV (reference sequence). In nucleotides, the CDR3 is TGTGCCAGCAGTTTCGCCCAGGGGCCCTACAATGAGCAGTTCTTC. This gives the protein CASSFAQGPYNEQFF.

The genes are TRBV7-9 and TRBJ1-2, with D unclear. The CDR3 covers 16 residues. Per the germline V gene, CDR1 is SEHNR and CDR2 is FQNEAQ (reference sequence). V was cut by 6 bases and J by 5 bases, with 22 bases left in between. Here the CDR3 DNA reads TGTGCCAGCAGGCACCGTGATTGGCAGGCGACTTATGGCTACACCTTC. Translating it yields CASRHRDWQATYGYTF.

The rearrangement uses TRBV4-3 and TRBJ2-7; maybe TRBD2 (6 bases). CDR1 LGHNA and CDR2 YSLEER come from the germline V gene. Trimming took 4 bases from V and 2 from J, leaving 15 bases between them. This CDR3 is 15 amino acids long. The CDR3, as DNA: TGCGCCAGCAGCCGCCACGGGACTGATCCCTACGAGCAGTACTTC. Its translation: CASSRHGTDPYEQYF.

V gene TRBV7-9 combines with J gene TRBJ2-5; D is perhaps TRBD2 (6 bases). The CDR3 is 15 amino acids. Germline V CDR1 and CDR2: SEHNR, FQNEAQ (reference sequence). V shed 2 bases and J shed 5 bases, with 15 bases lying between them. For the CDR3, the DNA is TGTGCCAGCAGCTTAACTGGGGGAGGCGGTGAGACCCAGTACTTC. It translates to CASSLTGGGGETQYF.

The DNA for the CDR3 is TGTGCCAGCAGCTGGGACAGCTACGAGCAGTACTTC. Protein: CASSWDSYEQYF. The rearrangement joins TRBV12-3 or TRBV12-4 to TRBJ2-7; 7 positions match TRBD1. V lost 6 bases and J lost 3; bases outside the gene matches: 2. There are 12 residues in the CDR3.

This chain uses TRBV7-3 with TRBJ1-3; possibly TRBD1 for D (6 bases). V was clipped by 1 base and J by 3 bases, with 13 bases between them. Germline values: CDR1 SGHTA, CDR2 FQGTGA. The CDR3 is 16 residues long. The CDR3: CASSLMGAGVGNTIYF. The CDR3 nucleotides read TGTGCCAGCAGCTTAATGGGGGCAGGGGTTGGAAACACCATATATTTT.

The chain is built from TRBV28 and TRBJ1-1; D not certain. Per the germline V gene, CDR1 is MDHEN and CDR2 is SYDVKM. This CDR3 has 14 amino acids. V lost 5 bases, J lost 5 bases, and 15 bases lay in between. The CDR3 region is CASSLGRSGTEAFF. CDR3 sequence (DNA): TGTGCCAGCAGTCTCGGACGGTCCGGGACTGAAGCTTTCTTT.

V gene TRBV11-2 combines with J gene TRBJ2-4; no clear D. The CDR3 is made up of 15 amino acids. Trimming pared 5 bases from V and 0 bases from J, leaving 11 bases between. Germline-derived CDR1 and CDR2 are SGHAT and FQNNGV. CDR3 sequence (DNA): TGTGCCAGCAGCCCGAGACTTAGAGCCAAAAACATTCAGTACTTC. Translated: CASSPRLRAKNIQYF. Looking up the rest from reference TRBV11-2 and TRBJ2-4 gives the full variable domain: EAGVAQSPRYKIIEKRQSVAFWCNPISGHATLYWYQQILGQGPKLLIQFQNNGVVDDSQLPKDRFSAERLKGVDSTLKIQPAKLEDSAVYLCASSPRLRAKNIQYFGAGTRLSVL.

This chain links TRBV5-4 with TRBJ1-3; TRBD1 agrees at 8 bases. Germline lookup yields CDR1 SGHNT and CDR2 YYREEE (reference sequence). The CDR3 runs 17 residues. V trimming: 1 base; J trimming: 0 bases; junction bases outside the gene matches: 6. The CDR3 is CASSLTGTGLSGNTIYF. CDR3 DNA sequence: TGTGCCAGCAGCTTGACCGGGACAGGCCTCTCTGGAAACACCATATATTTT.

This sequence joins TRBV28 and TRBJ2-3, with 8 bases lining up with TRBD2. V lost 5 bases to trimming and J lost 3 bases; unmatched junction nucleotides: 10. Germline CDR1 is MDHEN and CDR2 is SYDVKM. The CDR3 spans 16 residues. The CDR3 reads CASSPTSGHITDTQYF. CDR3 sequence (DNA): TGTGCCAGCAGTCCTACTAGCGGCCACATAACAGATACGCAGTATTTT.

J is TRBJ1-5 and V is TRBV18; D is possibly TRBD1 (6 bases). V gave up 6 bases and J gave up 0 bases, with 15 bases separating them. CDR3 length: 16 residues. CDR1 KGHSH and CDR2 LQKENI come from the germline V gene. The CDR3 DNA reads as TGTGCCAGCTCTTACGGACAGCTCTATAGCAATCAGCCCCAGCATTTT. The encoded protein is CASSYGQLYSNQPQHF.

The rearrangement links TRBV5-4 to TRBJ2-2, with D possibly being TRBD2 (6 bases). The CDR3 length is 16 residues. The V end lost 0 bases, the J end lost 7 bases, and 16 bases lay between the germline ends. The germline CDR1 and CDR2 sequences are SGHNT and YYREEE (reference sequence). The CDR3 DNA follows: TGTGCCAGCAGCTTGGCCTGGAGGGGTCGGGACGGGGAGCTGTTTTTT. Protein: CASSLAWRGRDGELFF.

This sequence joins TRBV28 and TRBJ1-2, with D possibly matching TRBD1 (6 bases). Per the germline V gene, CDR1 is MDHEN and CDR2 is SYDVKM. This CDR3 is 18 amino acids long. The ends were cut back, 2 bases at V and 4 bases at J, with 23 bases in the middle. The CDR3 protein is CASSLASQGGGVSYGYTF. The DNA for the CDR3 is TGTGCCAGCAGTTTAGCCTCACAGGGTGGAGGTGTTAGCTATGGCTACACCTTC.

The chain recombines TRBV7-3 with TRBJ1-6; maybe TRBD1 (5 bases). Trimming took 3 bases from V and 8 from J, leaving 11 bases between them. Germline V gene sequence: CDR1 SGHTA, CDR2 FQGTGA. The CDR3 loop spans 14 amino acids. The CDR3 nucleotides read TGTGCCAGCAGCTTGGGAGGGGCGGATTCACCCCTCCACTTT. Translated: CASSLGGADSPLHF.

J is TRBJ1-6 and V is TRBV18; D call uncertain. With 2 bases removed from V and 3 bases from J, the gap between germline ends came to 11 bases. Looked up from germline, CDR1 is KGHSH and CDR2 is LQKENI. This CDR3 comprises 16 residues. The DNA for the CDR3 is TGTGCCAGCTCACCAAAGAGGACCAACTATAATTCACCCCTCCACTTT. Translated: CASSPKRTNYNSPLHF.